These T cell receptor beta chains were read from a single sample in a study of blood T cells in healthy people across ages. TCRdb called the 5' RACE reads again in MiXCR, with one record for every CDR3 protein. The table shows around 1.5 million distinct CDR3 sequences, with 34% occurring only once. Sequencing was done on a sample of blood. These receptors were taken from a woman aged 25 to 39 in good health. CDR3s include the opening cysteine and the closing phenylalanine or tryptophan. Fields, in order: V gene, D gene, clone size, J gene, CDR3 DNA, CDR3 protein. D genes are given only for firm matches. Clone size is given for some rows only: seen once, a few or many times, or a class if the clone is expanded.

V gene: TRBV7-2; D gene: NA; clone size: many; J gene: TRBJ1-5; CDR3 DNA: TGTGCCAGCAGCTTAGTGGTGCGGCAGCCCCAGCATTTT; CDR3 protein: CASSLVVRQPQHF
V gene: TRBV28; D gene: NA; clone size: NA; J gene: TRBJ1-3; CDR3 DNA: TGTGCCAGCAGTTTATTAGGCTCTGGAAACACCATATATTTT; CDR3 protein: CASSLLGSGNTIYF
V gene: TRBV7-2; D gene: NA; clone size: NA; J gene: TRBJ2-5; CDR3 DNA: TGTGCCAGCAGCTTACCCCCCGTGGAGACCCAGTACTTC; CDR3 protein: CASSLPPVETQYF
V gene: TRBV3-1; D gene: NA; clone size: once; J gene: TRBJ1-1; CDR3 DNA: TGTGCCAGCAGCATGGAACAGGAAGAAGCTTTCTTT; CDR3 protein: CASSMEQEEAFF
V gene: TRBV5-1; D gene: NA; clone size: few; J gene: TRBJ1-4; CDR3 DNA: TGCGCCAGCAGCTTGGAGGGCAGGAAGACAGCTAATGAAAAACTGTTTTTT; CDR3 protein: CASSLEGRKTANEKLFF
V gene: TRBV20-1; D gene: NA; clone size: few; J gene: TRBJ2-7; CDR3 DNA: TGCAGTGGGGCGGGTACCGCCTCCTACGAGCAGTACTTC; CDR3 protein: CSGAGTASYEQYF
V gene: TRBV12-3/TRBV12-4; D gene: NA; clone size: NA; J gene: TRBJ1-2; CDR3 DNA: TGTGCCAGCAGTCCTTGGCTGCGCGGTGGCTACACCTTC; CDR3 protein: CASSPWLRGGYTF
V gene: TRBV10-3; D gene: NA; clone size: few; J gene: TRBJ2-3; CDR3 DNA: TGTGCCATCAGTGAGTCGGGTCAGACCACAGATACGCAGTATTTT; CDR3 protein: CAISESGQTTDTQYF
V gene: TRBV5-1; D gene: NA; clone size: few; J gene: TRBJ2-7; CDR3 DNA: TGCGCCAGCAGCTTGGCGGGAATTGTAAGCCACGAGCAGTACTTC; CDR3 protein: CASSLAGIVSHEQYF
V gene: TRBV7-6; D gene: TRBD2; clone size: few; J gene: TRBJ2-5; CDR3 DNA: TGTGCCAGCAGCTTAAAGCCCGTAGCGGGGGGGCAAGAGACCCAGTACTTC; CDR3 protein: CASSLKPVAGGQETQYF
V gene: TRBV2; D gene: NA; clone size: few; J gene: TRBJ2-3; CDR3 DNA: TGTGCCAGCAGTGAAGAGGGGCAGGGAACGAGCACAGATACGCAGTATTTT; CDR3 protein: CASSEEGQGTSTDTQYF
V gene: TRBV6-1; D gene: NA; clone size: once; J gene: TRBJ1-2; CDR3 DNA: TGTGCCAGCAGCCTAGGGACCGTGATGAGCTACACCTTC; CDR3 protein: CASSLGTVMSYTF
V gene: TRBV5-1; D gene: NA; clone size: NA; J gene: TRBJ1-1; CDR3 DNA: TGCGCCAGCAGCACAGGGCCCCTCTCAAACACTGAAGCTTTCTTT; CDR3 protein: CASSTGPLSNTEAFF
V gene: TRBV24-1; D gene: NA; clone size: NA; J gene: TRBJ2-3; CDR3 DNA: TGTGCCACCAGTGATTTGCGCCCGGGGGCCTTAGATACGCAGTATTTT; CDR3 protein: CATSDLRPGALDTQYF
V gene: TRBV4-1; D gene: NA; clone size: NA; J gene: TRBJ2-7; CDR3 DNA: TGCGCCAGCAGCCAAGGGGGGTTCGACTACGAGCAGTACTTC; CDR3 protein: CASSQGGFDYEQYF
V gene: TRBV29-1; D gene: NA; clone size: NA; J gene: TRBJ2-1; CDR3 DNA: TGCAGCGTTACGTGGTTAGGGGCTAGTGAGCAGTTCTTC; CDR3 protein: CSVTWLGASEQFF
V gene: TRBV27; D gene: NA; clone size: many; J gene: TRBJ2-5; CDR3 DNA: TGTGCCAGCAGTTTAGGGGCAGACCAAGAGACCCAGTACTTC; CDR3 protein: CASSLGADQETQYF
V gene: TRBV20-1; D gene: NA; clone size: few; J gene: TRBJ2-7; CDR3 DNA: TGCAGTGCGTTATTAGGGGCCGGGTACGAGCAGTACTTC; CDR3 protein: CSALLGAGYEQYF
V gene: TRBV6-2/TRBV6-3; D gene: TRBD2; clone size: few; J gene: TRBJ2-5; CDR3 DNA: TGTGCCAGCAGATCCTTGGGCGGGGGGTCAGAGACCCAGTACTTC; CDR3 protein: CASRSLGGGSETQYF
V gene: TRBV6-5; D gene: TRBD2; clone size: NA; J gene: TRBJ2-1; CDR3 DNA: TGTGCCAGCAGCCCTATGGGCGGGAGGAACAATGAGCAGTTCTTC; CDR3 protein: CASSPMGGRNNEQFF
V gene: TRBV24-1; D gene: NA; clone size: few; J gene: TRBJ2-3; CDR3 DNA: TGTGCCACCAGTGGTTTTGCTAGCGGCACAGATACGCAGTATTTT; CDR3 protein: CATSGFASGTDTQYF
V gene: TRBV3-1; D gene: TRBD2; clone size: NA; J gene: TRBJ2-5; CDR3 DNA: TGTGCCAGCAGCCGGAGGGCTAGCGGGGGGGAAGAGACCCAGTACTTC; CDR3 protein: CASSRRASGGEETQYF
V gene: TRBV7-2; D gene: NA; clone size: NA; J gene: TRBJ2-3; CDR3 DNA: TGTGCCAGCAGTTCCCGTCGGGGTGGAAGAACAGATACGCAGTATTTT; CDR3 protein: CASSSRRGGRTDTQYF
V gene: TRBV7-8; D gene: TRBD2; clone size: NA; J gene: TRBJ2-3; CDR3 DNA: TGTGCCAGCAGCTTAGAAGCGGGATGGAGCACAGATACGCAGTATTTT; CDR3 protein: CASSLEAGWSTDTQYF
V gene: TRBV6-6; D gene: NA; clone size: NA; J gene: TRBJ2-5; CDR3 DNA: TGTGCCAGCAGTTACTCGTTGCCCAGGGCGGGCGAGACCCAGTACTTC; CDR3 protein: CASSYSLPRAGETQYF
V gene: TRBV9; D gene: NA; clone size: NA; J gene: TRBJ1-1; CDR3 DNA: TGTGCCAGCAGCCGTCAGGTTGAGACTGAAGCTTTCTTT; CDR3 protein: CASSRQVETEAFF
V gene: TRBV20-1; D gene: NA; clone size: NA; J gene: TRBJ1-4; CDR3 DNA: TGCAGTGCTAGAGGGGGCAGGGACGCAACTAATGAAAAACTGTTTTTT; CDR3 protein: CSARGGRDATNEKLFF
V gene: TRBV3-1; D gene: NA; clone size: once; J gene: TRBJ2-5; CDR3 DNA: TGTGCCAGCGCCTTGCGGGCAGGGAGTGAGACCCAGTACTTC; CDR3 protein: CASALRAGSETQYF
V gene: TRBV20-1; D gene: TRBD1; clone size: few; J gene: TRBJ2-7; CDR3 DNA: TGCAGTGCTAGAAACCGGGACAGGACGATTAGAGAGCAGTACTTC; CDR3 protein: CSARNRDRTIREQYF
V gene: TRBV7-9; D gene: TRBD2; clone size: NA; J gene: TRBJ2-7; CDR3 DNA: TGTGCCAGCAGCACTTCCGGGACGGGAGGTTTTGGGGAGCAGTACTTC; CDR3 protein: CASSTSGTGGFGEQYF
V gene: TRBV6-5; D gene: NA; clone size: few; J gene: TRBJ1-5; CDR3 DNA: TGTGCCAGCAGTTACGGCGGGAGGAGGAATAATCAGCCCCAGCATTTT; CDR3 protein: CASSYGGRRNNQPQHF
V gene: TRBV2; D gene: NA; clone size: NA; J gene: TRBJ1-1; CDR3 DNA: TGTGCCAGCAGTGACGGGGGTCGGACTGAAGCTTTCTTT; CDR3 protein: CASSDGGRTEAFF
V gene: TRBV20-1; D gene: NA; clone size: few; J gene: TRBJ1-5; CDR3 DNA: TGCAGTGCTAGAGGACAGATTATGAGCAATCAGCCCCAGCATTTT; CDR3 protein: CSARGQIMSNQPQHF
V gene: TRBV20-1; D gene: TRBD2; clone size: many; J gene: TRBJ2-7; CDR3 DNA: TGCAGTGCTAGACCCAACGGGAGGGTGAACGAGCAGTACTTC; CDR3 protein: CSARPNGRVNEQYF
V gene: TRBV10-1; D gene: NA; clone size: many; J gene: TRBJ2-7; CDR3 DNA: TGCGCCAGCAGTGAACTAGCAGGAGTTTCCGAGCAGTACTTC; CDR3 protein: CASSELAGVSEQYF
V gene: TRBV5-4; D gene: NA; clone size: few; J gene: TRBJ1-2; CDR3 DNA: TGTGCCAGCAGCTTGAATACAGCTAGCTATGGCTACACCTTC; CDR3 protein: CASSLNTASYGYTF
V gene: TRBV27; D gene: NA; clone size: few; J gene: TRBJ1-2; CDR3 DNA: TGTGCCAGCAGCCAGGGCAGTACTAACTATGGCTACACCTTC; CDR3 protein: CASSQGSTNYGYTF
V gene: TRBV14; D gene: NA; clone size: many; J gene: TRBJ2-7; CDR3 DNA: TGTGCCAGCAGCCAAGGACTCTTTGGGAACGAGCAGTACTTC; CDR3 protein: CASSQGLFGNEQYF
V gene: TRBV5-6; D gene: TRBD2; clone size: NA; J gene: TRBJ2-1; CDR3 DNA: TGTGCCAGCAGCTTGGCCCTACTAGCGGGATCTGGAAATGAGCAGTTCTTC; CDR3 protein: CASSLALLAGSGNEQFF
V gene: TRBV6-1; D gene: NA; clone size: NA; J gene: TRBJ1-1; CDR3 DNA: TGTGCCAGCAGTGAAGGGTACAGGAACACTGAAGCTTTCTTT; CDR3 protein: CASSEGYRNTEAFF
V gene: TRBV7-2; D gene: TRBD1; clone size: NA; J gene: TRBJ1-1; CDR3 DNA: TGTGCCAGCAGCCTCAACCAGGGACAGCGGAACACTGAAGCTTTCTTT; CDR3 protein: CASSLNQGQRNTEAFF
V gene: TRBV28; D gene: NA; clone size: NA; J gene: TRBJ2-2; CDR3 DNA: TGTGCCAGCAGCCCCCGGGACGCCGGGGAGCTGTTTTTT; CDR3 protein: CASSPRDAGELFF
V gene: TRBV14; D gene: NA; clone size: few; J gene: TRBJ2-1; CDR3 DNA: TGTGCCAGCAGCCAAGTTAGCGTGAATGAGCAGTTCTTC; CDR3 protein: CASSQVSVNEQFF
V gene: TRBV6-6; D gene: NA; clone size: NA; J gene: TRBJ2-3; CDR3 DNA: TGTGCCAGCAGAACAGGGAACACAGATACGCAGTATTTT; CDR3 protein: CASRTGNTDTQYF